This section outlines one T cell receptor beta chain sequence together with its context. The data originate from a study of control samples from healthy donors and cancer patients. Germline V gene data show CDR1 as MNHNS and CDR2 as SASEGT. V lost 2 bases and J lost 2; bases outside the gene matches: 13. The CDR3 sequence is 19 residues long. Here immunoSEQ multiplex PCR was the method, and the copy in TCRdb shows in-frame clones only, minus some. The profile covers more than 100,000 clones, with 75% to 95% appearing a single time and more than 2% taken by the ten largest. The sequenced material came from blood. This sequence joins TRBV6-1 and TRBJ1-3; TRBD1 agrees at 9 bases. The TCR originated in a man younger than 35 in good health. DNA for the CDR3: TGTGCCAGCAGTGAAAAAAGGACAGGGGTGTCAGTGACTGGAAACACCATATATTTT. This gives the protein CASSEKRTGVSVTGNTIYF.